Here is one TCR beta chain with its context. The antigen is undetermined. Germline V gene lookup returns CDR1 LGHNT and CDR2 FRNRAP. The CDR3 has 15 amino acids. The V and J ends lost 6 bases and 5 bases, in that order; junction bases with no gene match: 9. Primers: 60 Vbeta forward and 13 Jbeta reverse. Some clones are missing from TCRdb's copy, which holds only in-frame ones; the method was immunoSEQ multiplex PCR. This sample yields 150,000 or so clones, of which under 85% are seen a single time; roughly 2.8% belongs to the top ten. This sample was included in a study of cytomegalovirus exposure and HLA in healthy donors. Overall study: Researchers found that about 82% of 398 genotyped donors fell within the Caucasian-associated ancestry cluster.

Study-level results: A previous analysis found most TCR beta V segments productive roughly 87% or roughly 30% of the time. In a later analysis, a missense DCLRE1C variant was linked to TCR beta V- and J-gene trimming.

Every donor was a healthy person donating bone marrow. Sequences were obtained from PBMCs. The sequence derives from a young man in good health and CMV-seronegative. The chain joins TRBV12-5 to TRBJ1-1; 10 nucleotides match TRBD1. CDR3 sequence reads: CASGISGTGETEAFF. The CDR3, as DNA: TGTGCTAGTGGAATTTCCGGGACAGGGGAAACTGAAGCTTTCTTT. The entire variable domain, with the rest obtained from reference TRBV12-5 and TRBJ1-1, is as follows: DARVTQTPRHKVTEMGQEVTMRCQPILGHNTVFWYRQTMMQGLELLAYFRNRAPLDDSGMPKDRFSAEMPDATLATLKIQPSEPRDSAVYFCASGISGTGETEAFFGQGTRLTVV.